The 19 T cell receptor beta chains presented below share a single source sample, sequenced in a study of blood T cell repertoires in COVID-19. This table comes from immunoSEQ multiplex PCR, and its TCRdb copy is limited to in-frame clones, with some not included. The sample records more than 150,000 clones, roughly 90% being singletons. Sequencing input: peripheral blood. The source of these receptors is a man aged 45-60 years with acute or convalescent COVID-19.

The chain recombines TRBV10-3 with TRBJ2-5; TRBD1 matches 11 bases. CDR1 ENHRY and CDR2 SYGVKD come from the germline V gene. This CDR3 comprises 16 residues. Trimming took 2 bases from V and 5 from J; bases not matched to a gene: 7. The CDR3 protein is CAISEPGTGGEETQYF. The CDR3 region has the DNA TGTGCCATCAGTGAGCCCGGGACAGGGGGAGAGGAGACCCAGTACTTC.

The chain has TRBV5-8 and TRBJ1-1, with D perhaps TRBD1 (5 bases). Trimming stripped 4 bases from V and 3 bases from J, with 10 bases between. The CDR3 has 13 amino acids. Germline V gives CDR1 SGHTS, CDR2 YDEGEE. The CDR3 DNA reads TGTGCCAGCAGCCAATTGACAGACACTGAAGCTTTCTTT. This encodes CASSQLTDTEAFF.

This chain links TRBV28 with TRBJ2-2; TRBD2 might be the D (6 bases). The V gene lost 6 bases and the J gene lost 2 bases, with 13 bases spanning the gap. Germline CDR1 MDHEN, CDR2 SYDVKM. The CDR3 has 15 amino acids. CDR3 sequence reads: CASSLMGGNTGELFF. The DNA for the CDR3 is TGTGCCAGCAGCCTAATGGGAGGAAACACCGGGGAGCTGTTTTTT.

This chain links TRBV30 with TRBJ1-1; maybe TRBD1 (5 bases). Germline CDR1 reads GTSNPN; CDR2 reads SVGIG (reference sequence). Trimming stripped 2 bases from V and 1 base from J, with 8 bases between. The CDR3 has 13 residues. The CDR3 nucleotides read TGTGCCTGGAGTTTGACAGCGAACACTGAAGCTTTCTTT. This gives the protein CAWSLTANTEAFF.

The V and J genes are TRBV18 and TRBJ1-2, with 8 bases lining up with TRBD1. Germline V gene sequence: CDR1 KGHSH, CDR2 LQKENI. This CDR3 has 17 amino acids. The V gene end was trimmed by 4 bases and the J gene end by 2 bases; junction bases not matched to a gene: 12. CDR3 DNA: TGTGCCAGCTCACTTCAGGGGGCCCTACGAACCAACTATGGCTACACCTTC. Translating it yields CASSLQGALRTNYGYTF.

The gene calls are TRBV6-5 and TRBJ1-3; unclear D gene. V was cut by 2 bases and J by 4 bases, with 9 bases left in between. This CDR3 is 14 amino acids long. Germline V gene data show CDR1 as MNHEY and CDR2 as SVGAGI. The CDR3 region has the DNA TGTGCCAGCAGTTACAGAGGGTCGGGAAACACCATATATTTT. Translating it yields CASSYRGSGNTIYF.

The chain has TRBV5-8 and TRBJ2-5, with TRBD2 identical over 13 bases. The CDR3 has 16 amino acids. Germline CDR1 SGHTS, CDR2 YDEGEE. The J segment lost 5 bases and the V segment lost 5 bases, leaving 9 bases of the junction unmatched. Here the CDR3 DNA reads TGTGCCAGCAGATCCCGGACTAGCGGGGGCAAGGAGACCCAGTACTTC. Translating gives CASRSRTSGGKETQYF. The variable domain in full, with the rest retrieved from reference TRBV5-8 and TRBJ2-5, is EAGVTQSPTHLIKTRGQQATLRCSPISGHTSVYWYQQALGLGLQFLLWYDEGEERNRGNFPPRFSGRQFPNYSSELNVNALELEDSALYLCASRSRTSGGKETQYFGPGTRLLVL.

In regard to this clone: The sample carries other DNA sequences with the same CDR3. This sequence joins TRBV9 and TRBJ2-5, with TRBD2 identical over 7 bases. The germline V gene has CDR1 SGDLS and CDR2 YYNGEE. The CDR3 is made up of 14 amino acids. Trimming removed 0 bases from V and 5 bases from J; junction bases left unmatched: 4. CDR3 in DNA: TGTGCCAGCAGCGTAGGCCTAGCGGAGGAGACCCAGTACTTC. The encoded protein is CASSVGLAEETQYF.

This chain links TRBV18 with TRBJ2-3; TRBD1 matches at 9 bases. With V trimmed by 5 bases and J by 4 bases, 1 base remained unmatched. The CDR3 contains 13 residues. In germline, CDR1 is KGHSH, CDR2 LQKENI. CDR3 in DNA: TGTGCCAGCTCAACAGGGGGCGCAGATACGCAGTATTTT. Encoded protein: CASSTGGADTQYF.

As for this clone: Its ends do not fully match the called genes, so a read error is possible. This sequence joins TRBV3-1 (or the pseudogene TRBV3-2) and TRBJ1-2; D remains ambiguous. CDR1 and CDR2 (germline): LGHDT, YNNKEL (reference sequence). This CDR3 region has 13 residues. The CDR3: CASSQDGNVGGLF. The CDR3 DNA sequence: TGTGCCAGCAGCCAAGACGGTAATGTGGGAGGCCTCTTC.

The chain combines TRBV19 with TRBJ2-3, with D possibly being TRBD1 (5 bases). From germline, CDR1 is LNHDA and CDR2 SQIVND (reference sequence). V was shortened by 8 bases and J by 2 bases, with 14 bases between the two germline ends. The CDR3 totals 14 residues. CDR3 amino acids: CASGDQGTTDTQYF. The CDR3 DNA is TGTGCCAGTGGAGACCAGGGCACCACAGATACGCAGTATTTT.

The J gene is TRBJ2-3, the V gene TRBV7-2; 10 bases fit TRBD1. Germline V CDR1 and CDR2: SGHTA, FQGNSA. V gave up 4 bases and J gave up 6 bases; unmatched junction bases: 7. The CDR3 totals 15 residues. The CDR3 DNA is TGTGCCAGCAGCTGGGGACAGGGGCTAGGGGATACGCAGTATTTT. It translates to CASSWGQGLGDTQYF. Full variable domain (remainder filled in from reference TRBV7-2 and TRBJ2-3): GAGVSQSPSNKVTEKGKDVELRCDPISGHTALYWYRQSLGQGLEFLIYFQGNSAPDKSGLPSDRFSAERTGGSVSTLTIQRTQQEDSAVYLCASSWGQGLGDTQYFGPGTRLTVL.

The chain combines TRBV7-9 with TRBJ1-1; D gene unclear. Per the germline V gene, CDR1 is SEHNR and CDR2 is FQNEAQ (reference sequence). Trimming pared 5 bases from V and 3 bases from J, leaving 16 bases between. The CDR3 sequence is 15 residues long. CDR3 residues: CASSPLTGWDTEAFF. The CDR3 DNA reads TGTGCCAGCAGCCCTCTGACCGGGTGGGACACTGAAGCTTTCTTT.

This clone appeared once. The DNA for the CDR3 is TGTGCCAGCAGTACCCGGGACAGGGGCTTCGGCTACACCTTC. Encoded protein: CASSTRDRGFGYTF. The rearrangement links TRBV6-5 to TRBJ1-2; 10 bases match TRBD1. The J segment lost 8 bases and the V segment lost 5 bases, leaving 8 bases of the junction unmatched. Germline V gene data show CDR1 as MNHEY and CDR2 as SVGAGI. The CDR3 is 14 amino acids.

V usage is TRBV6-5 and J usage is TRBJ2-1; 11 positions agree with TRBD1. Germline CDR1 reads MNHEY; CDR2 reads SVGAGI. CDR3 length equals 15 residues. With 6 bases clipped from V and 7 bases from J, the junction kept 8 bases outside the gene matches. The CDR3 loop reads CASSLDRGQGNEQFF. The DNA for the CDR3 is TGTGCCAGCAGCCTGGACAGGGGGCAAGGGAATGAGCAGTTCTTC.

The CDR3 reads CASSSPLAPTTGELFF. The CDR3 DNA reads TGTGCCAGCAGTTCCCCTCTAGCTCCCACGACCGGGGAGCTGTTTTTT. The chain couples TRBV28 to TRBJ2-2, with a weak D call TRBD2 (5 bases). Per the germline V gene, CDR1 is MDHEN and CDR2 is SYDVKM. The CDR3 has 16 residues. The ends were cut back, 4 bases at V and 5 bases at J, with 17 bases in the middle.

CDR3: CASRTPGGAGSPLHF. In DNA, the CDR3 is TGTGCCAGCAGGACCCCCGGCGGGGCTGGTTCACCCCTCCACTTT. The chain employs TRBV6-5 and TRBJ1-6, with D perhaps TRBD1 (5 bases). CDR3 length: 15 residues. Trimming stripped 6 bases from V and 9 bases from J, with 18 bases between. CDR1 is MNHEY and CDR2 is SVGAGI in the germline V gene.

The chain employs TRBV19 and TRBJ1-5; possible D gene TRBD1, 6 bases. This CDR3 contains 14 residues. The V end was cut by 5 bases, the J end by 7 bases, with 15 bases between. CDR1 is LNHDA and CDR2 is SQIVND in the germline V gene (reference sequence). The CDR3 is CASSSPSGAQPQHF. CDR3 DNA: TGTGCCAGTAGTTCACCTTCAGGGGCCCAGCCCCAGCATTTT.

J is TRBJ2-7 and V is TRBV5-4; perhaps TRBD1 as D (5 bases). The CDR3 has 13 amino acids. Germline V gives CDR1 SGHNT, CDR2 YYREEE (reference sequence). V was pared by 1 base and J by 3 bases, with 8 bases between. CDR3 nucleotide sequence: TGTGCCAGCAGCTTGAGTCAGGGCTACGAGCAGTACTTC. It codes for CASSLSQGYEQYF.